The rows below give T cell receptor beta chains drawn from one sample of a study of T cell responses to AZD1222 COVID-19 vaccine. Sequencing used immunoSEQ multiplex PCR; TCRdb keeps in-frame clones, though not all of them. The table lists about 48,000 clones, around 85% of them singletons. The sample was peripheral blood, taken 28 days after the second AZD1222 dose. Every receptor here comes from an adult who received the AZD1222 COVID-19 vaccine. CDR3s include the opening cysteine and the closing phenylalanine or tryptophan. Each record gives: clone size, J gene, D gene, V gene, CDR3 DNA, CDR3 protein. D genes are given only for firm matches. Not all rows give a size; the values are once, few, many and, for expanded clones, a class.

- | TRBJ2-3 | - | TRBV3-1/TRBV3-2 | TGTGCCAGCAGCCAAGATCGAAATAGGCAGGGAGTTACGCAGTATTTT | CASSQDRNRQGVTQYF
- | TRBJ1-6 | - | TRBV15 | TGTGCCACCAGCAGAGGGGTATCCACTTCACCCCTCCACTTT | CATSRGVSTSPLHF
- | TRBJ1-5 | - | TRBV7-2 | TGTGCCAGCAGCGACAGACAGGCATTCAATCAGCCCCAGCATTTT | CASSDRQAFNQPQHF
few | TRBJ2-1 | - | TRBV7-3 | TGTGCCAGCAGCTTAACAGCGTTCAATGAGCAGTTCTTC | CASSLTAFNEQFF
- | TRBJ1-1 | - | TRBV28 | TGTGCCAGCAGTCCCCACAATGATGTAACTGAAGCTTTCTTT | CASSPHNDVTEAFF
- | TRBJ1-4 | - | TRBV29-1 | TGCAGCGCCGAGGAAGGTGAAAAACTGTTTTTT | CSAEEGEKLFF
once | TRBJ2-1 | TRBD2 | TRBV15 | TGTGCCACCAGCAGGAGGGTAATAGCGGGAGGGCCGGGTCTGTACAATGAGCAGTTCTTC | CATSRRVIAGGPGLYNEQFF
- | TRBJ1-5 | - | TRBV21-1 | TGTGCCAGCAGCAACCCGGGTTCAGCCTTGGGCAATCAGCCCCAGCATTTT | CASSNPGSALGNQPQHF
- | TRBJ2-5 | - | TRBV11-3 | TGTGCCAGCAGCTCACCCCTAGCCGAGGGGCCCCAAGAGACCCAGTACTTC | CASSSPLAEGPQETQYF
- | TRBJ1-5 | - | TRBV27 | TGTGCCAGCAGTTTATGGGGAGTGGATCAGCCCCAGCATTTT | CASSLWGVDQPQHF
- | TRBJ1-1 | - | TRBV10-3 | TGTGCCATCAGTGAGAGTGACGCCGGGGCTTTCTTT | CAISESDAGAFF
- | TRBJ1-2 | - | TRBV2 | TGTGCCAGCAGTGCCCCCAAAGGTGGCTACACCTTC | CASSAPKGGYTF
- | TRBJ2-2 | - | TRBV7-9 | TGTGCCAGCAGCTTAGGTGCGGGGGAGCTGTTTTTT | CASSLGAGELFF
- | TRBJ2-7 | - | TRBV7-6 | TGTGCCAGCAGCTCCCTTTTGGAGGGGGTGAGCGAGCAGTACTTC | CASSSLLEGVSEQYF
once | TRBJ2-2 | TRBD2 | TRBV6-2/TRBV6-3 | TGTGCCAGCAGTTACGAGGGCGGGAGGCTTACCGGGGAGCTGTTTTTT | CASSYEGGRLTGELFF
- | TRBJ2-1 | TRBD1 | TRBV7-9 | TGTGCCAGCAGCCCCAGGGGGCTGGTCAATGAGCAGTTCTTC | CASSPRGLVNEQFF
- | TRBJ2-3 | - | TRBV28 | TGTGCCAGCAGTCTCACCCTCCGGACTGGGGATACGCAGTATTTT | CASSLTLRTGDTQYF
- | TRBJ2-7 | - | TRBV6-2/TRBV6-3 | TGTGCCAGCAGTTACACCTACGAGCAGTACTTC | CASSYTYEQYF
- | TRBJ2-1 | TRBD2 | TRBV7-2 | TGTGCCGGCAGCCTCCTGACTAGCGGCTACAATGAGCAGTTCTTC | CAGSLLTSGYNEQFF
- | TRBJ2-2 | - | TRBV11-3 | TGTGCCAGCAGCTTCAGGGTTAGCGGGAACACCGGGGAGCTGTTTTTT | CASSFRVSGNTGELFF
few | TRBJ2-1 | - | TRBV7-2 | TGTGCCAGCAGCTCAAGGGCGATGAGCTCCTACAATGAGCAGTTCTTC | CASSSRAMSSYNEQFF
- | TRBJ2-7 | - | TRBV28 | TGTGCCAGCCGATTCGGTGCCTACGAGCAGTACTTC | CASRFGAYEQYF
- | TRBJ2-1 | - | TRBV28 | TGTGCCAGCAGGGAAGATGGGATGAGTGAGCAGTTCTTC | CASREDGMSEQFF
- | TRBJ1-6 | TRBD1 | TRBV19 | TGTGCCAGTAGTGCCCGGACAGGGGGAATAGAGCCGTATAATTCACCCCTCCACTTT | CASSARTGGIEPYNSPLHF
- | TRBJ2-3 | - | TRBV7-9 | TGTGCCAGCAGTCAGGACAGCACAGATACGCAGTATTTT | CASSQDSTDTQYF
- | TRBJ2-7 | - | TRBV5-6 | TGTGCCAGCAGCTTGGGGACGGACTCCTACGAGCAGTACTTC | CASSLGTDSYEQYF
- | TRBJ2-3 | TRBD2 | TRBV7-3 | TGTGCCAGCAGCCCCGGACTAGCCACAGATACGCAGTATTTT | CASSPGLATDTQYF
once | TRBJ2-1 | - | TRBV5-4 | TGTGCCAGCAGACCCTCCCAAAGGGAGAGCTACAATGAGCAGTTCTTC | CASRPSQRESYNEQFF
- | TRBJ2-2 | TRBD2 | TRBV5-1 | TGCGCCAGCAGCCCCTCTCGGGACGGGAGGGCCACCGGGGAGCTGTTTTTT | CASSPSRDGRATGELFF
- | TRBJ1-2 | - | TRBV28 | TGTGCCAGCAGTCTCGTCGGAATCGGCTACACCTTC | CASSLVGIGYTF
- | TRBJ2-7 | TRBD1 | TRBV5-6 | TGTGCCAGCAGTGGTGCGTTGGGGACAGGTTGGATCTACGAGCAGTACTTC | CASSGALGTGWIYEQYF
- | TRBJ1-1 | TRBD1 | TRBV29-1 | TGCAGCGTTGGGAAGACAGGGTCGGGCACTGAAGCTTTCTTT | CSVGKTGSGTEAFF
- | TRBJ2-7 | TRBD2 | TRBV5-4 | TGTGCCAGCAGCCCGGAACTAGCGAACTACGAGCAGTACTTC | CASSPELANYEQYF
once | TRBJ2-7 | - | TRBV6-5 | TGTGCCAGCAGTTACGACAACCGACGATACGAGCAGTACTTC | CASSYDNRRYEQYF
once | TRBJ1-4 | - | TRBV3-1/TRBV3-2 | TGTGCCAGCAGCCAAAGCTCCACCTCCGAGGAAAAACTGTTTTTT | CASSQSSTSEEKLFF
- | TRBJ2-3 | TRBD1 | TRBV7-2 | TGTGCCAGCAGCCGGGACAGGGGCACAGATACGCAGTATTTT | CASSRDRGTDTQYF
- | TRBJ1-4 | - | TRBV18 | TGTGCCAGCTCACCAAGGTCAGACAATGAAAAACTGTTTTTT | CASSPRSDNEKLFF
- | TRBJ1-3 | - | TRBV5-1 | TGCGCCAGCAGGCCGGACCCTGGAAACACCATATATTTT | CASRPDPGNTIYF
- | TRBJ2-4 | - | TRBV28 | TGTGCCAGCCGGCTCCCGGGACTCACAAACATTCAGTACTTC | CASRLPGLTNIQYF
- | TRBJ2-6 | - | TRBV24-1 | TGTGCCACCAGTGATACGGTCTCTGGGGCCAACGTCCTGACTTTC | CATSDTVSGANVLTF
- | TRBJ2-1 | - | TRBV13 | TGTGCCAGCAGCTTAGGACGGATACACAATGAGCAGTTCTTC | CASSLGRIHNEQFF
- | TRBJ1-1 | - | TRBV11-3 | TGTGCCAGCAGCTCCACCCCCGAGGGTGAAGCTTTCTTT | CASSSTPEGEAFF
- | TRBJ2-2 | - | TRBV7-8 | TGTGCCAGCAGCTTAGGCGTAACGAACACCGGGGAGCTGTTTTTT | CASSLGVTNTGELFF
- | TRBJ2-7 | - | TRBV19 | TGTGCCAGTAGTGGCGGAGGCCGCCTGGAGGAGCAGTACTTC | CASSGGGRLEEQYF
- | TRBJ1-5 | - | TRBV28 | TGTGCCAGCAGTTTTAAGGGTGGCAATCAGCCCCAGCATTTT | CASSFKGGNQPQHF